This T cell receptor (beta chain) was sequenced in a study of blood T cell repertoires in COVID-19. As for the study in general: In each case, the material was cDNA or gDNA derived from T cells, B-cell-depleted T cells, or PBMCs.

Germline CDR1 is MGHRA and CDR2 is YSYEKL. This CDR3 is 18 amino acids long. V was pared by 0 bases and J by 8 bases, with 15 bases of the junction left unmatched. Some clones are missing from TCRdb's copy, which holds only in-frame ones; the method was immunoSEQ multiplex PCR. The sample contains 320,000 or so clones, approximately 91% of which appear only once. Cohort placement rested on clinical history that participants reported themselves. Among Cohort 3 donors, those recovered had two negative PCRs, clearance, or symptom resolution. The genes are TRBV4-1 and TRBJ2-2, with 7 bases matching TRBD2. Sequences were obtained from PBMCs or T cells enriched from blood (not recorded which). The receptor comes from a man aged 60 to 69 who had recovered from COVID-19. DNA of the CDR3: TGCGCCAGCAGCCAAGATAGATTCGGGGGGAGGGCAAATGGGGAGCTGTTTTTT. This sequence encodes CASSQDRFGGRANGELFF.